The rows below give T cell receptor beta chains drawn from one sample of a study of read filtering for tumor transcriptome and immune sequencing. TCRdb used MiXCR to reprocess the reads, holding one entry per CDR3 protein. The table shows tens of thousands of distinct CDR3 sequences, with approximately 12% occurring only once. Sequencing was carried out using a population of CD138-negative cells sorted from bone marrow. The receptors were sampled from a donor at least 40 years old with multiple myeloma. CDR3s include the opening cysteine and the closing phenylalanine or tryptophan. The order of the fields is D gene, clone size, J gene, V gene, CDR3 DNA, CDR3 protein. The D gene is left open where the match is weak. Clone size, where shown, is once, few, many, or a class for clones that have expanded.

- - TRBJ1-5 TRBV7-2 TGTGCCAGCAGCTCGTGGACACGCGGCAATCAGCCCCAGCATTTT CASSSWTRGNQPQHF
- many TRBJ1-3 TRBV29-1 TGCAGCGTTGAAGGAGCGCGGGATGGAAACACCATATATTTT CSVEGARDGNTIYF
TRBD2 many TRBJ2-3 TRBV29-1 TGCAGCGTTGAGGGAACTAGCGGGGAGTCAGATACGCAGTATTTT CSVEGTSGESDTQYF
- many TRBJ1-1 TRBV2 TGTGCCAGCAAGCCGCAGAACACTGAAGCTTTCTTT CASKPQNTEAFF
- many TRBJ2-3 TRBV28 TGTGCCAGCAGTTCTTACACAGATACGCAGTATTTT CASSSYTDTQYF
- few TRBJ2-2 TRBV5-1 TGCGCCAGCAGCTTGGAGCGGATCACCGGGGAGCTGTTTTTT CASSLERITGELFF
TRBD1 many TRBJ1-4 TRBV11-3 TGTGCCAGCAGCAAGGGACAGGGTGAAAAACCGTTTTTT CASSKGQGEKPFF
- many TRBJ1-1 TRBV29-1 TGCAGCGTTGAACGGACAGAAAGCCGTCAGGCTTTCTTT CSVERTESRQAFF
TRBD2 - TRBJ2-1 TRBV10-3 TGTGCCAGCAGTCCCGGGACTAGCGTCGATGAGCAGTTCTTC CASSPGTSVDEQFF
- few TRBJ2-1 TRBV7-9 TGTGCCAGCAGCTTAGTCGGGAGAGGGTCCTACAATGGGCAGTTCTTC CASSLVGRGSYNGQFF
- many TRBJ2-4 TRBV30 TGTGCCTGGAGCCGTCTAGCCAAAAACATTCAGTACTTC CAWSRLAKNIQYF
TRBD2 many TRBJ2-7 TRBV28 TGTGCCAGCAGTTCGAGCGGGATTAGCTCCTACGAGCAGTACTTC CASSSSGISSYEQYF
- many TRBJ1-4 TRBV5-1 TGCGCCAGCAGCTTGACAGTTGCAACTAATGAAAAACTGTTTTTT CASSLTVATNEKLFF
- many TRBJ2-3 TRBV27 TGTGCCAGCGCCCCTCGGGGAGGCTGGGTCGGGGATACGCAGTATTTT CASAPRGGWVGDTQYF
- many TRBJ2-1 TRBV11-2 TGTGCCAGCAGCCACAATAATGAGCAGTTCTTC CASSHNNEQFF
- medium-sized TRBJ2-1 TRBV6-2/TRBV6-3 TGTGCCAGCAGTTATCTCGGCTCTTACAATGAGCAGTTCTTC CASSYLGSYNEQFF